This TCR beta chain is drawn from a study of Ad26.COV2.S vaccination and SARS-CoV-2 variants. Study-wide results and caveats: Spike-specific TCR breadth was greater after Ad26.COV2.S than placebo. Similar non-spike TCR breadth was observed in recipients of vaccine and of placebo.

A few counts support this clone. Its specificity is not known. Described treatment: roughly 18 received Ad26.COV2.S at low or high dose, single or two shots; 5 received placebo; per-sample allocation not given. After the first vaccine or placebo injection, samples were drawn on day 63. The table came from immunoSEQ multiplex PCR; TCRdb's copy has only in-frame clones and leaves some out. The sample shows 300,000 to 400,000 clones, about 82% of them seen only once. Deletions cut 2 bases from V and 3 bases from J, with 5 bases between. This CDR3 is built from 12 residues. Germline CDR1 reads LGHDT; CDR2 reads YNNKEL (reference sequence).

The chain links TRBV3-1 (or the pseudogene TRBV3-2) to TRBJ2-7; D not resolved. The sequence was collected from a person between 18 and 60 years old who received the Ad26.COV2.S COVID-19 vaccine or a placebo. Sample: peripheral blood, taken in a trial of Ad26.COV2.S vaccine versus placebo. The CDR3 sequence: CASSQKNYEQYF. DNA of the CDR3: TGTGCCAGCAGCCAAAAAAACTACGAGCAGTACTTC.